The 12 T cell receptor beta chains below come from one sample, sequenced in a study of T cells in Graves' hyperthyroidism and ophthalmopathy (dated by TCRdb to about 2019). The library was built by means of multiplex PCR. Instrument used: Illumina HiSeq 2000. The TCR beta CDR3 regions were amplified from RNA transcripts. The TCR CDR3 was subjected to a first round of RT-PCR using the HTBI primer set and the Qiagen OneStep RT-PCR kit. TCRdb reworked the public reads: Q25 trimming with fastp, MiXCR clone assembly, productive beta chains retained. Identical CDR3 proteins give one entry, which carries the most common genes and DNA. In all, the sample holds hundreds of thousands of distinct CDR3 sequences, and 20% to 25% of those were seen once. The top ten constitute around 47% of the sample. Sequences were obtained from blood. The receptors were gathered from a woman in her seventies with Graves' ophthalmopathy.

The chain combines TRBV11-2 with TRBJ2-7; TRBD2 aligns across 10 bases. Germline V lookup: CDR1 SGHAT, CDR2 FQNNGV. The CDR3 is 15 amino acids. V lost 6 bases to trimming and J lost 2 bases; unmatched junction nucleotides: 7. This CDR3 is CASRIAGGSPYEQYF. The CDR3 DNA reads as TGTGCCAGCAGAATAGCGGGAGGCTCTCCCTACGAGCAGTACTTC.

The table lists this clonotype with a few counts. The gene calls are TRBV20-1 and TRBJ1-6; D uncertain. CDR1 is DFQATT and CDR2 is SNEGSKA in the germline V gene (reference sequence). Trimming took 0 bases from V and 7 from J, leaving 16 bases between them. The CDR3 is made up of 16 amino acids. As DNA, the CDR3 is TGCAGTGCTAGAGACGGAGTCTTACAAGTAAATTCACCCCTCCACTTT. It codes for CSARDGVLQVNSPLHF.

This clonotype was detected ten times or more. The chain employs TRBV6-1 and TRBJ2-1, with D perhaps being TRBD1 or TRBD2 (6 bases each). The V and J ends lost 7 bases and 8 bases respectively, with 18 bases between them. Looked up from germline, CDR1 is MNHNS and CDR2 is SASEGT. CDR3 length equals 14 residues. For the CDR3, the DNA is TGTGCCAGCAAGGTGGGGGGCCCGGGCGATGAGCAGTTCTTC. Encoded protein: CASKVGGPGDEQFF.

This clonotype has at least ten counts. The J gene is TRBJ1-2, the V gene TRBV6-2 or TRBV6-3; D is uncertain. The length of the CDR3 is 15 residues. Per the germline V gene, CDR1 is MNHEY and CDR2 is SVGEGT. V was shortened by 5 bases and J by 0 bases, with 13 bases between the two germline ends. CDR3 amino acids: CASSRSGRANYGYTF. CDR3 in DNA: TGTGCCAGCAGTAGAAGTGGACGGGCTAACTATGGCTACACCTTC.

This clonotype came up many times. The chain links TRBV12-3 or TRBV12-4 to TRBJ1-5, with 10 bases identical to TRBD1. The CDR3 spans 17 residues. Trimming cost V 3 bases and J 3 bases; bases outside gene matches: 8. CDR3 protein: CASSLGQGLTNNQPQHF. In nucleotides, the CDR3 is TGTGCCAGCAGTTTGGGACAGGGGCTAACTAACAATCAGCCCCAGCATTTT.

This clonotype turned up a few times. The CDR3 is CASRPTITGELFF. CDR3 sequence (DNA): TGTGCCAGTAGGCCAACAATCACCGGGGAGCTGTTTTTT. The chain employs TRBV19 and TRBJ2-2; D gene ambiguous. The CDR3 loop spans 13 amino acids. Germline assignment: CDR1 LNHDA and CDR2 SQIVND (reference sequence). V was cut by 6 bases and J by 4 bases, with 9 bases left in between. The full variable domain, in which reference TRBV19 and TRBJ2-2 provide the parts outside the CDR3, is DGGITQSPKYLFRKEGQNVTLSCEQNLNHDAMYWYRQDPGQGLRLIYYSQIVNDFQKGDIAEGYSVSREKKESFPLTVTSAQKNPTAFYLCASRPTITGELFFGEGSRLTVL.

This clonotype appeared a few times. The V gene is TRBV6-1, the J gene TRBJ1-2, with D unclear. The ends were cut back, 6 bases at V and 2 bases at J, with 22 bases in the middle. The CDR3 contains 17 residues. Germline V gene sequence: CDR1 MNHNS, CDR2 SASEGT. CDR3 protein: CASSPILNDIFNYGYTF. CDR3 DNA sequence: TGTGCCAGCAGCCCCATACTAAATGACATATTCAACTATGGCTACACCTTC.

This clonotype occurred a few times. The genes are TRBV6-5 and TRBJ1-6; D perhaps matches TRBD1 (6 bases). CDR3 length: 15 residues. V gave up 4 bases and J gave up 11 bases, with 18 bases separating them. CDR1 is MNHEY and CDR2 is SVGAGI in the germline V gene. The CDR3 sequence: CASSSQGRGTTPLHF. The CDR3 nucleotides read TGTGCCAGCAGTTCGCAGGGAAGGGGGACCACACCCCTCCACTTT.

This clonotype was picked up a small number of times. The gene calls are TRBV19 and TRBJ1-1; the D gene is possibly TRBD1 (5 bases). Germline CDR1 LNHDA, CDR2 SQIVND (reference sequence). Trimming took 5 bases from V and 2 from J, leaving 15 bases between them. The CDR3 extends over 15 amino acids. CDR3 residues: CASSGQWGINTEAFF. CDR3 bases: TGTGCCAGTAGTGGTCAGTGGGGGATCAACACTGAAGCTTTCTTT.

This clonotype was observed a few times. The chain carries TRBV25-1 and TRBJ1-2; D not resolved. Germline assignment: CDR1 MGHDK and CDR2 SYGVNS. The V end lost 6 bases, the J end lost 6 bases, and 11 bases lay between the germline ends. This CDR3 contains 12 residues. CDR3 sequence (DNA): TGTGCCAGCAGCCGCCTATACCATGGCTACACCTTC. It is translated as CASSRLYHGYTF.

The chain joins TRBV4-1 to TRBJ2-3, with 16 bases aligning to TRBD2. The junction had 3 bases not matched to a gene; V was cut back by 0 bases and J by 6 bases. The CDR3 is 17 amino acids. Germline V CDR1 and CDR2: MGHRA, YSYEKL. The CDR3 DNA reads TGCGCCAGCAGCCAAGAGGGACTAGCGGGAGGGTGGGATACGCAGTATTTT. It encodes CASSQEGLAGGWDTQYF.

About this clonotype itself: One end of the junction is discordant with germline, which a read error may explain. The chain combines TRBV24-1 with TRBJ2-5; perhaps TRBD2 as D (6 bases). This CDR3 spans 14 amino acids. The germline V gene encodes CDR1 KGHDR and CDR2 SFDVKD. Here the CDR3 DNA reads TGTGCCACCAGTGCAGGAGGGTTCCAAGGGACCCAGTACTTC. It is translated as CATSAGGFQGTQYF.